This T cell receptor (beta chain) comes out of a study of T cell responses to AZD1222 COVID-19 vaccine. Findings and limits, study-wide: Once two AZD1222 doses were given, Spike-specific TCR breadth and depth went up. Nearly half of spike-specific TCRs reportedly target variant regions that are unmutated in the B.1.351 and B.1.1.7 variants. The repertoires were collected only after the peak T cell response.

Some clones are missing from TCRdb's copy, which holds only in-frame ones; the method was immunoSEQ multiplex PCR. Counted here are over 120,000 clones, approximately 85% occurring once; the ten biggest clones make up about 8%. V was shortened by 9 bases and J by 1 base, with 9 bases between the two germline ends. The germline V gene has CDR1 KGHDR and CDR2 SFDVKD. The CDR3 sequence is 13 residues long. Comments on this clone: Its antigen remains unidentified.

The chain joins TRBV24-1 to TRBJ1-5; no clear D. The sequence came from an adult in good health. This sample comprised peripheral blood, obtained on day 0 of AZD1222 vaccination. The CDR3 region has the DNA TGTGCCACCGCGGCAGAGAGCAATCAGCCCCAGCATTTT. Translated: CATAAESNQPQHF.